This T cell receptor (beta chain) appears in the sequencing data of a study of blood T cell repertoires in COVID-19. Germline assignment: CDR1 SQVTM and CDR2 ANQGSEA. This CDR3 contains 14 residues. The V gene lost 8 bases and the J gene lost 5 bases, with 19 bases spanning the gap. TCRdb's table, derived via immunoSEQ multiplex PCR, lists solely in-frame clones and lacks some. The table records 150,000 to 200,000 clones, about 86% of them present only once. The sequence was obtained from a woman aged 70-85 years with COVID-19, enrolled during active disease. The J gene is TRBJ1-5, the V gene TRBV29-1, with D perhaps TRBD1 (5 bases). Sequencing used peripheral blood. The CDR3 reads CSPDWQGPDQPQHF. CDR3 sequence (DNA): TGCAGCCCGGACTGGCAGGGTCCCGATCAGCCCCAGCATTTT.